Below, one T cell receptor beta chain is given with its context. No antigen is known for it. The sample is drawn from a study of T cells after yellow fever vaccination. Study in general: The fractions with low cell numbers were processed using SMART-Seq v4 Ultra Low Input. General observations from the study: Subsequent booster samples again held most clones from primary vaccination (less than 98% CD4, roughly 90% CD8). A minor fraction of clonotypes spanned both CD4 and CD8 compartments. The secondary response was weaker, and its peak arrived faster, on day 5 versus 15.

MiXCR, run by TCRdb on the 5' RACE reads, gives a single entry per CDR3 protein. The table records some 97,000 distinct CDR3 sequences, 5.8% of them present only once. The sequences come from CD8+ T cells sorted from PBMCs, collected 10 days after the yellow fever booster vaccination. The receptor was derived from a man aged 18 to 29 who received the YFV17D yellow fever vaccine.

CDR3 sequence (DNA): TGTGCCACCAGCAGAGGGGGGACTACCACAGATACGCAGTATTTT. This gives the protein CATSRGGTTTDTQYF. This chain links TRBV15 with TRBJ2-3; 7 bases line up with TRBD2. Per germline, CDR1 LNHNV and CDR2 YYDKDF (reference sequence). Unmatched junction bases numbered 3, after V lost 1 base and J lost 2 bases. The CDR3 extends over 15 amino acids.